The 7 T cell receptor beta chains presented below share a single source sample, sequenced in a study of CXCR3-negative and CXCR3-positive naive CD8 T cells. Study conclusions and caveats: Naive cells with CXCR3 showed TRB CDR3s that were more hydrophobic than those in CXCR3-negative naive cells.

These receptors are not linked to any known antigen. In preparing the TRB cDNA libraries, 5' RACE with UMI labels was used. Using the 5' RACE reads, TCRdb records one entry per CDR3 protein without DNA. The sample totals 140,000 to 150,000 distinct CDR3 sequences. Sequencing input: naive CXCR3+ CD8+ T cells from blood. Subset meaning: CD45RO-CCR7+CD27+CD95- naive CD8+ T cells expressing CXCR3 (TNR3+). All receptors come from a human donor in good health. Some clones in this sample may be carry-over from other donors' samples.

The rearrangement joins TRBV4-1 to TRBJ2-1; the D gene TCRdb calls, TRBD1, cannot be checked with no DNA. The CDR3 sequence is 16 residues long. CDR1 and CDR2 (germline): MGHRA, YSYEKL. CDR3 amino acids: CASSPPRGGSYNEQFF.

The J gene is TRBJ2-7, the V gene TRBV10-3. The germline CDR1 and CDR2 sequences are ENHRY and SYGVKD. This CDR3 has 17 residues. CDR3 sequence reads: CAISESSLATFTYEQYF.

This chain connects TRBV20-1 to TRBJ2-7; TCRdb picks TRBD2, but there is no DNA to check that call. The CDR3 loop spans 16 amino acids. Germline V gene data show CDR1 as DFQATT and CDR2 as SNEGSKA (reference sequence). CDR3 amino acids: CSASVTSGFGTYEQYF.

V and J are TRBV2 and TRBJ2-1. CDR1 is SNHLY, CDR2 FYNNEI, per germline. The CDR3 is 11 residues long. The chain's CDR3 is CASSQANEQFF.

The V and J genes are TRBV29-1 and TRBJ2-2. CDR1 and CDR2 from the germline V gene are SQVTM and ANQGSEA. The CDR3 totals 11 residues. Here the CDR3 reads CSVDLIGELFF.

The chain combines TRBV29-1 with TRBJ2-1; no DNA is available, so the TRBD1 call from TCRdb remains unchecked. In germline, CDR1 is SQVTM, CDR2 ANQGSEA. The CDR3 runs to 13 residues. CDR3 sequence reads: CSVEPGKAGEQFF.

This sequence joins TRBV6-5 and TRBJ1-1; the TRBD1 assignment by TCRdb is unverifiable without DNA. The V gene's germline CDR1 is MNHEY and CDR2 SVGAGI. This CDR3 is built from 17 residues. The CDR3 sequence: CASSYSWQGARIAEAFF.